Sequencing of this T cell receptor (beta chain) was carried out in a study of cytomegalovirus exposure and HLA in healthy donors. Notes on the study in general: With DRB1 most and HLA-C fewest, TCR association rates differed between HLA loci in a later analysis. A list of 150 or so TCR beta chains associated with cytomegalovirus was given.

CDR1 SEHNR and CDR2 FQNEAQ come from the germline V gene (reference sequence). Trimming took off 1 base at V and 5 bases at J, with 6 bases between the two ends. The CDR3 spans 13 residues. Points on this clone: Its antigen is as yet unknown. This CDR3 is also generated by other DNA sequences in the sample.

PCR used 60 Vbeta primers and 13 Jbeta primers. Repertoires were generated with immunoSEQ multiplex PCR, while TCRdb's copy carries only in-frame clones and drops some. The top ten clones hold 1.5% to 2% of a sample with under 200,000 clones, around 83% of them seen once. This receptor was obtained from a man aged 35 to 55 in good health and CMV-seropositive. Input material: PBMCs. The rearrangement links TRBV7-9 to TRBJ1-5; unclear D gene. CDR3 loop: CASSLGGDQPQHF. CDR3 nucleotides: TGTGCCAGCAGCTTAGGCGGGGATCAGCCCCAGCATTTT.